This TCR beta chain emerged from a study of blood T cell repertoires in COVID-19. Across the whole study: Sample material is recorded as cDNA or gDNA derived from T cells, B-cell-depleted T cells, or PBMCs.

In the source study's methods: Amplification with reference gene primers provided the estimates of nucleated cell counts. Assay: immunoSEQ multiplex PCR; the TCRdb copy retains only in-frame clones and omits some. D and trimming were read from the DNA, whereas the V and J calls and clone size are those reported in that table. The repertoire includes roughly 250,000 clones, roughly 84% of them detected once, and 2% to 2.5% sits in the top ten. In this sample, this clone turned up once. V lost 1 base and J 0 bases, leaving 13 bases between the germline ends. The length of the CDR3 is 17 residues. The germline V gene has CDR1 LGHNA and CDR2 YSLEER.

This clonotype was obtained from a woman in her 40s who had recovered from COVID-19. This chain links TRBV4-3 with TRBJ1-3, with D possibly matching TRBD1 (5 bases). The specimen sequenced was peripheral blood. This CDR3 is CASSQVTGAPSGNTIYF. The DNA of the CDR3 is TGCGCCAGCAGCCAAGTAACAGGCGCTCCCTCTGGAAACACCATATATTTT.